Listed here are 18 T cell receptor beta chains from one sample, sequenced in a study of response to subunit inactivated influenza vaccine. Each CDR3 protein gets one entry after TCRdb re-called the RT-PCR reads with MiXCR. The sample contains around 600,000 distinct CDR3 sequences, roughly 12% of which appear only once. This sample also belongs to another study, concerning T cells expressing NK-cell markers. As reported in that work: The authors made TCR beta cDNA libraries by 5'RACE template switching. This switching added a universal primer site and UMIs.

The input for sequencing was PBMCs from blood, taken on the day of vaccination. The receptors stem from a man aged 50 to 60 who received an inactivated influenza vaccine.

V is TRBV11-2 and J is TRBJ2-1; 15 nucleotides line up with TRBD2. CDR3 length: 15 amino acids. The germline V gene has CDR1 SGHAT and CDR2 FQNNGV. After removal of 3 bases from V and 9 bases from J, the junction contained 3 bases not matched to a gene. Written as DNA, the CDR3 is TGTGCCAGCAGCTTGGGACTAGCGGGAGGTGGTGAGCAGTTCTTC. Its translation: CASSLGLAGGGEQFF.

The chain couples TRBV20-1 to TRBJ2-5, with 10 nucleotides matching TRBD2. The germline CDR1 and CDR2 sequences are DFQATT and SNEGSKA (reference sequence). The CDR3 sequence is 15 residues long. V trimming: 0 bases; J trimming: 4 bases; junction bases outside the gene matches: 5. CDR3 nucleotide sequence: TGCAGTGCTAGAGAAAGGCTAGCGGGAGTAGAGACCCAGTACTTC. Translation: CSARERLAGVETQYF.

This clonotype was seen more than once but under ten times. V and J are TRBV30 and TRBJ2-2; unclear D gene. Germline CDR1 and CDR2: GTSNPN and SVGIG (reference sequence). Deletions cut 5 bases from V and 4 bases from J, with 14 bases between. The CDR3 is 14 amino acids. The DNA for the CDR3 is TGTGCCTGGGGCCGGGTCTGGGGCACCGGGGAGCTGTTTTTT. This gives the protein CAWGRVWGTGELFF. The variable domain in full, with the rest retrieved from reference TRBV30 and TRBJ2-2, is SQTIHQWPATLVQPVGSPLSLECTVEGTSNPNLYWYRQAAGRGLQLLFYSVGIGQISSEVPQNLSASRPQDRQFILSSKKLLLSDSGFYLCAWGRVWGTGELFFGEGSRLTVL.

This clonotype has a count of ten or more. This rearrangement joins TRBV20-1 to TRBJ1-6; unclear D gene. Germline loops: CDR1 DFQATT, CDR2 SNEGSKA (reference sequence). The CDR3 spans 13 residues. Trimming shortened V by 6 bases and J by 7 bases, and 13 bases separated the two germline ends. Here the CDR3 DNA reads TGCAGTGCCATGGACGGAGAGAATTCACCCCTCCACTTT. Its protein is CSAMDGENSPLHF.

The CDR3 DNA is TGTGCCAGCAGCCAAATAACTAGCGGACTCAACAATGAGCAGTTCTTC. Residues: CASSQITSGLNNEQFF. The rearrangement uses TRBV4-2 and TRBJ2-1; 8 nucleotides match TRBD2. The junction had 8 bases not matched to a gene; V was cut back by 2 bases and J by 5 bases. Per the germline V gene, CDR1 is LGHNA and CDR2 is YNFKEQ. CDR3 size: 16 residues.

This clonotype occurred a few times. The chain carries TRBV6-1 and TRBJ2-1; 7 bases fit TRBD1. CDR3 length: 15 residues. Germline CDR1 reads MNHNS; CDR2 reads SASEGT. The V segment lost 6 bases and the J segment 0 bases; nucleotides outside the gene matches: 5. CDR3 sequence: CASRDHRGSYNEQFF. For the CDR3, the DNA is TGTGCCAGCAGAGACCACAGGGGCTCCTACAATGAGCAGTTCTTC.

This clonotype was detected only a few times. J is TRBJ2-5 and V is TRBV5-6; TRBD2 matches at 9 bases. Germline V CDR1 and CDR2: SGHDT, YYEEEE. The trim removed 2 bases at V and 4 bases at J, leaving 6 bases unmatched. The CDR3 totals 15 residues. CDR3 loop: CASSFLAGIVETQYF. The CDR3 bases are TGTGCCAGCAGCTTTCTAGCGGGAATTGTAGAGACCCAGTACTTC.

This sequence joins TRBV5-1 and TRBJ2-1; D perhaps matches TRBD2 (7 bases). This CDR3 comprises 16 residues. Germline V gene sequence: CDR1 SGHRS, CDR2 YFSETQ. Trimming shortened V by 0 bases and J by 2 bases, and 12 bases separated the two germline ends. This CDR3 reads CASSLEGGGTYNEQFF. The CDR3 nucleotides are TGCGCCAGCAGCTTGGAAGGCGGGGGCACCTACAATGAGCAGTTCTTC.

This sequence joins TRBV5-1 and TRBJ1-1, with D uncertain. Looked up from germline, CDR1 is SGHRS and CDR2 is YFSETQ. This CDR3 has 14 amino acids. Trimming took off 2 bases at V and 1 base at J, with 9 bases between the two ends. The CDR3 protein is CASSFGSANTEAFF. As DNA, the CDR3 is TGCGCCAGCAGCTTTGGTTCGGCGAACACTGAAGCTTTCTTT.

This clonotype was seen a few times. For the CDR3, the DNA is TGTGCCAGCAGCTCACCTAAGCGGGGGCCTAGCACAGATACGCAGTATTTT. Protein sequence: CASSSPKRGPSTDTQYF. The gene calls are TRBV11-2 and TRBJ2-3, with TRBD2 identical over 8 bases. In germline, CDR1 is SGHAT, CDR2 FQNNGV. The CDR3 has 17 amino acids. After removal of 4 bases from V and 0 bases from J, the junction contained 9 bases not matched to a gene.

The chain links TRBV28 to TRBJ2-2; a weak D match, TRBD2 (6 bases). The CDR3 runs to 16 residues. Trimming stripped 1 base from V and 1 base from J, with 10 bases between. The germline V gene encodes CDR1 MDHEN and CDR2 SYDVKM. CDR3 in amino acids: CASSLYGGGNTGELFF. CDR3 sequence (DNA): TGTGCCAGCAGTTTATACGGGGGTGGGAACACCGGGGAGCTGTTTTTT.

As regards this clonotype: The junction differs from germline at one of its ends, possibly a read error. In DNA, the CDR3 is TGCAGTGCCAGAGCGGGGTACTACAATGAGCAGTTCTTC. Residues: CSARAGYYNEQFF. V and J are TRBV20-1 and TRBJ2-1; 7 nucleotides align to TRBD2. This CDR3 contains 13 residues. Looked up from germline, CDR1 is DFQATT and CDR2 is SNEGSKA (reference sequence).

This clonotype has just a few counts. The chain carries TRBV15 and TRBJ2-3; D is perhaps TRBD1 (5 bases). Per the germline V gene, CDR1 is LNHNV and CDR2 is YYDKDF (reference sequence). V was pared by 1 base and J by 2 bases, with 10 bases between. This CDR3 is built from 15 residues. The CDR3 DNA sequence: TGTGCCACCAGCAGAGGGGGCGGATACACAGATACGCAGTATTTT. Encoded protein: CATSRGGGYTDTQYF.

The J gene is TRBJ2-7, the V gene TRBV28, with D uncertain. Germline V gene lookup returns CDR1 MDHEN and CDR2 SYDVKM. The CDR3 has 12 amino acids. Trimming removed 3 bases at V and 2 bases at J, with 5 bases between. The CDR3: CASSFTTYEQYF. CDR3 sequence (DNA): TGTGCCAGCAGTTTTACTACCTACGAGCAGTACTTC.

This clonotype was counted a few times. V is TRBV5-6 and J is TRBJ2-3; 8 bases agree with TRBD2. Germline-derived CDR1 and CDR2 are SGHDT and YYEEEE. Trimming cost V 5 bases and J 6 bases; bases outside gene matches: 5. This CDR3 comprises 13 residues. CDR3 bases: TGTGCCAGCAGTTACCCGGGGGGGGATACGCAGTATTTT. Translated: CASSYPGGDTQYF.

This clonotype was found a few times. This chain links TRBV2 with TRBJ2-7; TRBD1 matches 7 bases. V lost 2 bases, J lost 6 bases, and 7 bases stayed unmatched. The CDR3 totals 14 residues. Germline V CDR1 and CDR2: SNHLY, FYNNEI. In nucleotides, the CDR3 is TGTGCCAGCAGTGAAACAATGACAGGGAGCGAGCAGTACTTC. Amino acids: CASSETMTGSEQYF.

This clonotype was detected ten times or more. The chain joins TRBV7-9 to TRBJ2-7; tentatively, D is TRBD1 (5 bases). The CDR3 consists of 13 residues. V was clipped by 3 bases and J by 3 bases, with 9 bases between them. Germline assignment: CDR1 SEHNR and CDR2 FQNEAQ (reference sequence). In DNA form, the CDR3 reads TGTGCCAGCAGCTTTCAGGGAATCTACGAGCAGTACTTC. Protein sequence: CASSFQGIYEQYF.

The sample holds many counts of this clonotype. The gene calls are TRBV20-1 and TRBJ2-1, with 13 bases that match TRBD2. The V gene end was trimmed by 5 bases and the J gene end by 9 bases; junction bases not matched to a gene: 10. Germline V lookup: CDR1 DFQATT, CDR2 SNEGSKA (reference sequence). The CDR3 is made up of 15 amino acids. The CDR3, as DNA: TGCAGTGCTCCTCGGACTAGCGGGAGCGCAGGTGAGCAGTTCTTC. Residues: CSAPRTSGSAGEQFF.